Following are 21 T cell receptor beta chains from one sample sequenced in a study of blood T cell repertoires in COVID-19. Data came from immunoSEQ multiplex PCR; TCRdb stores just in-frame clones and leaves some out. There are around 260,000 clones in the sample; 86% occur only once, and nearly 2% lies in the top ten. Sequencing was performed on peripheral blood. The receptors here all came from a young man with active or convalescent COVID-19.

The J gene is TRBJ1-3, the V gene TRBV6-5; no reliable D call. With 11 bases removed from V and 2 bases from J, the gap between germline ends came to 13 bases. The CDR3 covers 13 residues. CDR1 and CDR2 from the germline V gene are MNHEY and SVGAGI. The DNA for the CDR3 is TGTGCCGCCTCCCCGAGCACTGGAAACACCATATATTTT. Encoded protein: CAASPSTGNTIYF.

CDR3 in amino acids: CASLRGDRGIDEQFF. For the CDR3, the DNA is TGTGCCAGCCTTCGGGGGGACAGGGGGATTGATGAGCAGTTCTTC. The chain uses TRBV5-5 and TRBJ2-1; 11 bases are shared with TRBD1. The V segment lost 7 bases and the J segment 8 bases; nucleotides outside the gene matches: 11. Per germline, CDR1 SGHKS and CDR2 YYEKEE (reference sequence). The CDR3 is made up of 15 amino acids. Drawing the rest from reference TRBV5-5 and TRBJ2-1, the complete variable domain is DAGVTQSPTHLIKTRGQQVTLRCSPISGHKSVSWYQQVLGQGPQFIFQYYEKEERGRGNFPDRFSARQFPNYSSELNVNALLLGDSALYLCASLRGDRGIDEQFFGPGTRLTVL.

The V and J genes are TRBV5-1 and TRBJ2-5, with 8 bases aligning to TRBD2. This CDR3 region has 15 residues. Germline V lookup: CDR1 SGHRS, CDR2 YFSETQ. V lost 0 bases and J lost 3; bases outside the gene matches: 4. CDR3 in amino acids: CASSLVSGAEETQYF. DNA for the CDR3: TGCGCCAGCAGCTTGGTTAGCGGGGCAGAAGAGACCCAGTACTTC.

The genes are TRBV5-5 and TRBJ1-1; 9 bases are shared with TRBD1. The J segment lost 5 bases and the V segment lost 0 bases, leaving 8 bases of the junction unmatched. CDR3 length equals 16 residues. The germline V gene has CDR1 SGHKS and CDR2 YYEKEE (reference sequence). The CDR3 nucleotides read TGTGCCAGCAGCTTGGCTGGACAGGGGTTATTTACTGAAGCTTTCTTT. Protein sequence: CASSLAGQGLFTEAFF. Based on the CDR3 plus reference TRBV5-5 and TRBJ1-1, the full variable domain is DAGVTQSPTHLIKTRGQQVTLRCSPISGHKSVSWYQQVLGQGPQFIFQYYEKEERGRGNFPDRFSARQFPNYSSELNVNALLLGDSALYLCASSLAGQGLFTEAFFGQGTRLTVV.

Written as DNA, the CDR3 is TGTGCCAGCAGCTCCGAGTGGATGACAGATCACTATGGCTACACCTTC. This gives the protein CASSSEWMTDHYGYTF. V usage is TRBV13 and J usage is TRBJ1-2; D might be TRBD1 (5 bases). The V end lost 4 bases, the J end lost 3 bases, and 18 bases lay between the germline ends. This CDR3 region has 16 residues. The germline V gene has CDR1 PRHDT and CDR2 FYEKMQ (reference sequence).

The rearrangement links TRBV4-1 to TRBJ2-3; the match to TRBD2 covers 10 bases. Germline V lookup: CDR1 MGHRA, CDR2 YSYEKL. With 5 bases clipped from V and 2 bases from J, the junction kept 7 bases outside the gene matches. This CDR3 has 16 residues. CDR3 DNA sequence: TGCGCCAGCAGCTCTGGGCTAGCGGGGGTCACAGATACGCAGTATTTT. The encoded protein is CASSSGLAGVTDTQYF.

V is TRBV6-5 and J is TRBJ1-2, with TRBD1 as a possible D gene (5 bases). The CDR3 has 14 residues. The V end was cut by 3 bases, the J end by 8 bases, with 16 bases between. Germline CDR1 reads MNHEY; CDR2 reads SVGAGI. The CDR3 protein is CASSYSAGSGGYTF. Here the CDR3 DNA reads TGTGCCAGCAGTTATTCAGCAGGGTCCGGCGGCTACACCTTC.

V and J are TRBV19 and TRBJ2-2; 8 bases fit TRBD1. The CDR3 has 14 amino acids. The V gene end was trimmed by 5 bases and the J gene end by 10 bases; junction bases not matched to a gene: 9. The V gene's germline CDR1 is LNHDA and CDR2 SQIVND (reference sequence). In DNA form, the CDR3 reads TGTGCCAGTAGTCCCCGACAGGGGAACGAGGAGCTGTTTTTT. As protein: CASSPRQGNEELFF.

This rearrangement joins TRBV18 to TRBJ1-5; D is undetermined. Trimming shortened V by 3 bases and J by 5 bases, and 11 bases separated the two germline ends. There are 14 residues in the CDR3. Looked up from germline, CDR1 is KGHSH and CDR2 is LQKENI. The CDR3 DNA is TGTGCCAGCTCACCTCTGGGGAGGGATCAGCCCCAGCATTTT. Protein sequence: CASSPLGRDQPQHF.

This rearrangement joins TRBV9 to TRBJ1-1; D perhaps matches TRBD1 (5 bases). Trimming stripped 1 base from V and 5 bases from J, with 9 bases between. The germline V gene has CDR1 SGDLS and CDR2 YYNGEE. The CDR3 spans 13 residues. CDR3 loop: CASSVLGGTEAFF. CDR3 coding DNA: TGTGCCAGCAGCGTATTGGGGGGGACTGAAGCTTTCTTT.

V and J are TRBV6-5 and TRBJ1-4; D is ambiguous. The V gene lost 0 bases and the J gene lost 3 bases, with 5 bases spanning the gap. Germline V gene sequence: CDR1 MNHEY, CDR2 SVGAGI. The CDR3 is made up of 14 amino acids. CDR3 protein: CASSYSEANEKLFF. DNA of the CDR3: TGTGCCAGCAGTTACTCTGAGGCTAATGAAAAACTGTTTTTT.

The rearrangement links TRBV5-1 to TRBJ2-3; TRBD2 matches 10 bases. V trimming: 4 bases; J trimming: 5 bases; junction bases outside the gene matches: 16. The germline V gene has CDR1 SGHRS and CDR2 YFSETQ. This CDR3 spans 18 amino acids. CDR3 DNA sequence: TGCGCCAGCAGCCTGGGGGTAGCGGGGGGCCCCCAAGGAGATACGCAGTATTTT. Translated, it gives CASSLGVAGGPQGDTQYF.

This sequence joins TRBV2 and TRBJ1-2, with 7 bases identical to TRBD1. The CDR3 contains 12 residues. In germline, CDR1 is SNHLY, CDR2 FYNNEI. Trimming at V came to 8 bases and at J to 10 bases, leaving 10 bases not matched to a gene. CDR3 DNA sequence: TGTGCCAGCGTCCGGACAGGCAGAGCCTACACCTTC. The encoded protein is CASVRTGRAYTF. Using reference TRBV2 and TRBJ1-2 for the parts outside the CDR3, the full variable domain is EPEVTQTPSHQVTQMGQEVILRCVPISNHLYFYWYRQILGQKVEFLVSFYNNEISEKSEIFDDQFSVERPDGSNFTLKIRSTKLEDSAMYFCASVRTGRAYTFGSGTRLTVV.

This sequence joins TRBV27 and TRBJ1-5, with D uncertain. This CDR3 is 12 amino acids long. The germline CDR1 and CDR2 sequences are MNHEY and SMNVEV (reference sequence). Trimming stripped 3 bases from V and 3 bases from J, with 3 bases between. The CDR3 sequence: CASSFYNQPQHF. CDR3 DNA: TGTGCCAGCAGTTTTTACAATCAGCCCCAGCATTTT.

This chain joins TRBV2 and TRBJ1-2; 7 nucleotides agree with TRBD1. V shed 4 bases, J shed 6 bases, and the junction held 5 bases outside the gene matches. CDR1 is SNHLY, CDR2 FYNNEI, per germline. The CDR3 is 13 amino acids. CDR3 bases: TGTGCCAGCAGTGCCAGGGGGTACAATGGCTACACCTTC. Translation gives CASSARGYNGYTF.

V usage is TRBV7-2 and J usage is TRBJ2-3; 10 nucleotides align to TRBD2. The germline CDR1 and CDR2 sequences are SGHTA and FQGNSA. The CDR3 consists of 14 residues. The V segment lost 5 bases and the J segment 4 bases; nucleotides outside the gene matches: 3. DNA of the CDR3: TGTGCCAGCAGCCTGAGCGGGGGGGCAGATACGCAGTATTTT. It specifies CASSLSGGADTQYF.

CDR3 bases: TGCGCCAGCAGTGAGTTGGCGGGGGCCGGTTCAGATACGCAGTATTTT. Its protein product is CASSELAGAGSDTQYF. The rearrangement joins TRBV10-1 to TRBJ2-3; D is possibly TRBD2 (7 bases). The CDR3 is made up of 16 amino acids. Germline V gives CDR1 WNHNN, CDR2 SYGVQD (reference sequence). V lost 1 base to trimming and J lost 4 bases, with 15 bases between them.

The chain has TRBV5-5 and TRBJ2-2; D is unclear. Germline CDR1 reads SGHKS; CDR2 reads YYEKEE (reference sequence). The CDR3 is 14 amino acids. The V end was cut by 5 bases, the J end by 3 bases, with 11 bases between. The chain's CDR3 is CASRFGHDTGELFF. In DNA, the CDR3 is TGTGCCAGCAGGTTCGGTCACGACACCGGGGAGCTGTTTTTT.

The chain employs TRBV6-6 and TRBJ1-3; 7 positions agree with TRBD1. Losses at the gene ends were 6 bases for V and 5 bases for J; bases not matched to a gene: 10. Germline values: CDR1 MNHNY, CDR2 SVGAGI (reference sequence). The CDR3 extends over 15 amino acids. CDR3 protein: CASSLQGTARNTIYF. CDR3 DNA: TGTGCCAGCAGCCTCCAAGGGACAGCAAGAAACACCATATATTTT.

Only a few counts were recorded for this clone. The rearrangement joins TRBV18 to TRBJ1-3; 7 positions agree with TRBD1. The CDR3 sequence is 15 residues long. Germline CDR1 is KGHSH and CDR2 is LQKENI. V trimming: 2 bases; J trimming: 0 bases; junction bases outside the gene matches: 1. The CDR3 DNA reads as TGTGCCAGCTCACCAGACAGGGCCTCTGGAAACACCATATATTTT. Amino acids: CASSPDRASGNTIYF.

The chain is built from TRBV2 and TRBJ2-3; 15 nucleotides align to TRBD2. Per germline, CDR1 SNHLY and CDR2 FYNNEI. The CDR3 has 15 amino acids. V shed 10 bases, J shed 6 bases, and the junction held 8 bases outside the gene matches. The CDR3 reads CATGTSGGFSDTQYF. The DNA for the CDR3 is TGTGCCACCGGGACTAGCGGGGGGTTCAGTGATACGCAGTATTTT.